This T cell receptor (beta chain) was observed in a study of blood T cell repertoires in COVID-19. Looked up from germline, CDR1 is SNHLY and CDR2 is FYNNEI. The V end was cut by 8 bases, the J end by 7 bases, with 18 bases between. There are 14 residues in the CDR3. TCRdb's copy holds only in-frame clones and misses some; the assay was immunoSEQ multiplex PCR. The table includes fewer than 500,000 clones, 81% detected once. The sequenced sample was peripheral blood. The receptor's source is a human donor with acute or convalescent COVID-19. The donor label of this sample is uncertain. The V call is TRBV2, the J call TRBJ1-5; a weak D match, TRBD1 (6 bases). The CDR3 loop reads CASQGQSDRQPQHF. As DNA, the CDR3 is TGTGCCAGCCAAGGACAGTCGGATCGCCAGCCCCAGCATTTT.